The clone carrying this T cell receptor (beta chain) was observed many times. The data were obtained in a study of TIL therapy for anti-PD-1-resistant metastatic lung cancer. CDR1 and CDR2 from the germline V gene are SGHAT and FQNNGV. With V trimmed by 0 bases and J by 1 base, 9 bases remained unmatched. This CDR3 has 20 residues. Regarding time point: pre-treatment sample, taken before nivolumab and TIL therapy. Tumor tissue came from excised metastases, mostly pleural nodules or supraclavicular lymph nodes. Patients were adults with stage 4 NSCLC. This was the immunoSEQ v3 assay. Method: immunoSEQ multiplex PCR; TCRdb's copy keeps in-frame clones and lacks some. The sample carries 50,000 to 60,000 clones, 71% recorded once.

The V and J genes are TRBV11-2 and TRBJ1-6; 10 positions agree with TRBD1. Sequenced material: tumor tissue, taken at baseline. The sequence came from a person aged 25-85 years with non-small cell lung cancer. The CDR3 nucleotides are TGTGCCAGCAGCTTAGAGGTCCGGGACAGGGGAAGATCCTATAATTCACCCCTCCACTTT. As protein: CASSLEVRDRGRSYNSPLHF.